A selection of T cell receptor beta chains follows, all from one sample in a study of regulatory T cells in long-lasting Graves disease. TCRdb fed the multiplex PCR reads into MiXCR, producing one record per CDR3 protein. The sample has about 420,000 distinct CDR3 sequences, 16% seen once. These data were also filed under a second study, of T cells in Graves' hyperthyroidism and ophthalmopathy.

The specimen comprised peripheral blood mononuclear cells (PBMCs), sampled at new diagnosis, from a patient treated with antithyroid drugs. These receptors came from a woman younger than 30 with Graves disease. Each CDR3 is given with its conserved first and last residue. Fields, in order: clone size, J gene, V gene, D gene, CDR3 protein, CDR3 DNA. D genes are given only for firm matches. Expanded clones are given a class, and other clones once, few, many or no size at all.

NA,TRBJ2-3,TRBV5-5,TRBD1,CASKTRDRGADTQYF,TGTGCCAGCAAGACCCGGGACAGGGGTGCAGATACGCAGTATTTT
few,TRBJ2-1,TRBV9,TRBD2,CASSEGPGLAGDNEQFF,TGTGCCAGCAGCGAGGGCCCGGGACTAGCGGGAGACAATGAGCAGTTCTTC
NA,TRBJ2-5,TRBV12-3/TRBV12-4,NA,CASSLEQLTRQETQYF,TGTGCCAGCAGTCTGGAGCAACTGACTAGGCAAGAGACCCAGTACTTC
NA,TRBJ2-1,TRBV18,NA,CASSPRYEQFF,TGTGCCAGCTCACCACGCTACGAGCAGTTCTTC
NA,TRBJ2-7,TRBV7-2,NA,CASSLVLSGFNSYEQYF,TGTGCCAGCAGCTTAGTATTGTCGGGGTTTAACTCCTACGAGCAGTACTTC
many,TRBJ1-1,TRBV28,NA,CASSLGGLGTEAFF,TGTGCCAGCAGTCTTGGAGGGTTGGGGACTGAAGCTTTCTTT
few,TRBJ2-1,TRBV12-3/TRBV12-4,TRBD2,CASSQLASYNEQFF,TGTGCCAGCAGTCAACTAGCGTCCTACAATGAGCAGTTCTTC
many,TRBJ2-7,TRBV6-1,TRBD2,CASRGLAGTYEQYF,TGTGCCAGCAGGGGACTAGCGGGAACCTACGAGCAGTACTTC
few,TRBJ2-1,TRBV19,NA,CASSIVGGVYNEQFF,TGTGCCAGTAGTATAGTTGGAGGGGTGTACAATGAGCAGTTCTTC
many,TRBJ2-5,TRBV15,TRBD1,CATSRDRGPGEYQETQYF,TGTGCCACCAGCAGAGATAGGGGGCCAGGGGAGTACCAAGAGACCCAGTACTTC
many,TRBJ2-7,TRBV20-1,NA,CSAGPYPEQYF,TGCAGTGCCGGGCCCTACCCCGAGCAGTACTTC
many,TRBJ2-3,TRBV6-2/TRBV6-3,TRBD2,CASSYRTSGRATADTQYF,TGTGCCAGCAGTTACCGAACTAGCGGGAGGGCCACGGCAGATACGCAGTATTTT
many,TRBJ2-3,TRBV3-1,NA,CASSQAGEDTQYF,TGTGCCAGCAGCCAAGCGGGAGAAGATACGCAGTATTTT
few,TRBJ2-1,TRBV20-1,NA,CSARWDLRYNEQFF,TGCAGTGCTAGGTGGGACTTACGATACAATGAGCAGTTCTTC
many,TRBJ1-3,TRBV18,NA,CASSRASGNTIYF,TGTGCCAGCTCCCGGGCCTCTGGAAACACCATATATTTT
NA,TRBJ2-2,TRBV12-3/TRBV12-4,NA,CASSWVDSTGELFF,TGTGCCAGCAGTTGGGTCGATAGCACCGGGGAGCTGTTTTTT
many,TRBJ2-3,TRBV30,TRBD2,CAWSVRSGRSVAQYF,TGTGCCTGGAGTGTACGGAGCGGGAGAAGTGTAGCGCAGTATTTT
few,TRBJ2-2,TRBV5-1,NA,CASSSGTRTIGELFF,TGCGCCAGCAGCTCCGGGACGCGGACAATCGGGGAGCTGTTTTTT
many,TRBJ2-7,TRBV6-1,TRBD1,CASRPGGTGDYEQYF,TGTGCCAGCCGTCCCGGCGGGACAGGCGACTACGAGCAGTACTTC
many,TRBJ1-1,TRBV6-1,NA,CASSERVGNTEAFF,TGTGCCAGCAGTGAACGCGTGGGGAACACTGAAGCTTTCTTT
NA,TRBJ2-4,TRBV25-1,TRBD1,CASSDAGGEDIQYF,TGTGCCAGCAGTGATGCAGGGGGCGAGGACATTCAGTACTTC
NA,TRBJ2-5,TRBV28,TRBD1,CASRGWTGETQYF,TGTGCCAGCAGGGGATGGACAGGAGAGACCCAGTACTTC
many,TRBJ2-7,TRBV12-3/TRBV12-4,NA,CASSLDKGGSYEQYF,TGTGCCAGCAGTTTAGACAAGGGGGGGTCCTACGAGCAGTACTTC
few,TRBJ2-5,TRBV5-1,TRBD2,CASSVRLAGGETQYF,TGCGCCAGCAGCGTAAGACTAGCGGGCGGTGAGACCCAGTACTTC
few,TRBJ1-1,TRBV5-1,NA,CASSLRATNGEAFF,TGCGCCAGCAGCTTACGGGCTACGAACGGTGAAGCTTTCTTT
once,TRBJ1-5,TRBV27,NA,CASILFTVYSNQPQHF,TGTGCCAGCATTTTATTTACGGTCTATAGCAATCAGCCCCAGCATTTT
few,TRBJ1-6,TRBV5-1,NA,CASSLRETYNSPLHF,TGCGCCAGCAGCTTGCGAGAGACCTATAATTCACCCCTCCACTTT
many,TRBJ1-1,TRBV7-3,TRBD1,CASSSRQGGTAFF,TGTGCCAGCAGCTCGAGACAGGGGGGTACAGCTTTCTTT
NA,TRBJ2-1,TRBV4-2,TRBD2,CASGEGLASDGEQFF,TGTGCCAGCGGCGAGGGACTAGCTAGTGATGGAGAGCAGTTCTTC
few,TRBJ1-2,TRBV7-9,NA,CASSARGAGINYGYTF,TGTGCCAGCAGCGCGCGGGGGGCAGGGATTAACTATGGCTACACCTTC
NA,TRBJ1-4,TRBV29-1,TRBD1,CSVEDRGSEKLFF,TGCAGCGTTGAGGACAGGGGTTCTGAAAAACTGTTTTTT
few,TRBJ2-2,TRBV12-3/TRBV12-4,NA,CASSFLRSYTGELFF,TGTGCCAGCAGTTTTTTGCGGAGTTACACCGGGGAGCTGTTTTTT
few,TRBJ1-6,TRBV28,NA,CASSFGGFNSPLHF,TGTGCCAGCAGTTTTGGGGGGTTTAATTCACCCCTCCACTTT
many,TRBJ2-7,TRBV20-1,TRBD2,CSARGGHREGLGEQYF,TGCAGTGCTAGAGGGGGGCACCGGGAGGGCCTTGGCGAGCAGTACTTC
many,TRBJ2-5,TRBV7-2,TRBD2,CASGLGTSGTETQYF,TGTGCCAGCGGCCTCGGGACTAGCGGGACAGAGACCCAGTACTTC
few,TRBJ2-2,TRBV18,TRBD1,CASSPDGTEGELFF,TGTGCCAGCTCACCTGATGGGACAGAAGGGGAGCTGTTTTTT
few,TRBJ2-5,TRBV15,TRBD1,CATSRDLDRGTQYF,TGTGCCACCAGCAGAGATCTGGACAGGGGCACCCAGTACTTC
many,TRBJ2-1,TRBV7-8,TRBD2,CASSLGTSGANEQFF,TGTGCCAGCAGCTTAGGGACTAGCGGGGCCAATGAGCAGTTCTTC
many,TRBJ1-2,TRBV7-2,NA,CASSFDAGVVTYGYTF,TGTGCCAGCAGCTTTGACGCAGGGGTTGTAACCTATGGCTACACCTTC
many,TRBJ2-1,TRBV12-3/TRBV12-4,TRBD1,CASSFLTNSVGTGAYNEQFF,TGTGCCAGCAGTTTCCTCACGAACTCTGTGGGGACAGGGGCGTACAATGAGCAGTTCTTC
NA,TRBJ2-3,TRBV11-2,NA,CASSPVGLATDTQYF,TGTGCCAGCAGCCCGGTGGGGCTCGCCACAGATACGCAGTATTTT
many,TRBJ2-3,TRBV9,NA,CASSVEPGSTDTQYF,TGTGCCAGCAGCGTAGAACCAGGGAGCACAGATACGCAGTATTTT
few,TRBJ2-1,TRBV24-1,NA,CATSESYNEQFF,TGTGCCACCAGTGAATCCTACAATGAGCAGTTCTTC